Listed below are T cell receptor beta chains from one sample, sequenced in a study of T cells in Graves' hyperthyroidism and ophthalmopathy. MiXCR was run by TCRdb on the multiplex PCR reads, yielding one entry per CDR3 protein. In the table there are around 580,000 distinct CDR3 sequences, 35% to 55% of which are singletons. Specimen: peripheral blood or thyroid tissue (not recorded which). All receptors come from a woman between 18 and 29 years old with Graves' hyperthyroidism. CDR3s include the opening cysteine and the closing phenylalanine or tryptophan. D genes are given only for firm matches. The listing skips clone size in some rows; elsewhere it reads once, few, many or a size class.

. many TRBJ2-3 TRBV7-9 TGTGCCAGCAGCTTAGCAGGCAGCACAGATACGCAGTATTTT CASSLAGSTDTQYF
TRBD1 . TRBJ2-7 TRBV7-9 TGTGCCAGCAGCTTAGCGAGCGGACAGGCCTACGAGCAGTACTTC CASSLASGQAYEQYF
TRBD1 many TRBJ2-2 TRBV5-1 TGCGCCAGCAGCTTTCTACCGGGACAGTCCGGCGGGGAGCTGTTTTTT CASSFLPGQSGGELFF
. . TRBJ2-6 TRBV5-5 TGTGCCAGCAGCCAAGGGGGGATCTCTGGGGCCAACGTCCTGACTTTC CASSQGGISGANVLTF
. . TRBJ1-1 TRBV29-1 TGCAGCGTTTTAGGGGGGGTCGGCAACACTGAAGCTTTCTTT CSVLGGVGNTEAFF
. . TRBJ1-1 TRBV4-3 TGCGCCAGCAGCCAGGGACCGGCTGAAGCTTTCTTT CASSQGPAEAFF
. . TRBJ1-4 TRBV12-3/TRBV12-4 TGTGCCAGCAGTTCGGGCAGGGGTAGGGAAAAACTGTTTTTT CASSSGRGREKLFF
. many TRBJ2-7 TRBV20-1 TGCAGTGCGGGACGAGGGGGGGGAATCGACGAGCAGTACTTC CSAGRGGGIDEQYF
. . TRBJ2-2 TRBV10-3 TGTGCCATCAGTGACGCGGGGACGAACACCGGGGAGCTGTTTTTT CAISDAGTNTGELFF
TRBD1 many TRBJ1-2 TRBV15 TGTGCCACCAGCAGAGATCGACAGGGGGGCTTAGCTTCCTCCTATGGCTACACCTTC CATSRDRQGGLASSYGYTF
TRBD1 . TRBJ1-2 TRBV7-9 TGTGCCAGCAGCTCGGAACAGGGGGCGTCTTCTGGCTACACCTTC CASSSEQGASSGYTF
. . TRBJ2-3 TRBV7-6 TGTGCCAGCAGCTTGGGATTCGGGAATACGCAGTATTTT CASSLGFGNTQYF
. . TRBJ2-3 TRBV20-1 TGCAGTGCTAGAGTCCCGGGAGGCACAGATACGCAGTATTTT CSARVPGGTDTQYF
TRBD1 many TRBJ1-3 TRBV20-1 TGCAGTGCTAGAGATTGGACAGGCCCCTCTGGAAACACCATATATTTT CSARDWTGPSGNTIYF
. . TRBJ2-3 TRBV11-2 TGTGCCAGCAGCCCGGGACGTTACACAGATACGCAGTATTTT CASSPGRYTDTQYF
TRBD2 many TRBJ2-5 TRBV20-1 TGCAGTGCTTACGGGACTCTGGGAGGGGAGACCCAGTACTTC CSAYGTLGGETQYF
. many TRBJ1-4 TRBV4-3 TGCGCCAGCAGCCATTGGCGATCAAATGAAAAACTGTTTTTT CASSHWRSNEKLFF
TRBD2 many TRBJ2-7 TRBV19 TGTGCCAGTAGTTCAACTAGCGGGAGGTTTTACGAGCAGTACTTC CASSSTSGRFYEQYF
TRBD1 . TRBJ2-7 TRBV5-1 TGCGCCAGCAGCTCCTCGACAGGGAGACACGAGCAGTACTTC CASSSSTGRHEQYF
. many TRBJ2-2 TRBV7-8 TGTGCCAGCACCGAAACCGGCTCCGGGGAGCTGTTTTTT CASTETGSGELFF
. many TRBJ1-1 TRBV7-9 TGTGCCAGCAGCTTTCCTGGTACTGAAGCTTTCTTT CASSFPGTEAFF
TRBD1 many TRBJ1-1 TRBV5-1 TGCGCCAGCAGCTTGGGGGGGACAGCGAACACTGAAGCTTTCTTT CASSLGGTANTEAFF
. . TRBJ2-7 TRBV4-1 TGCGCCAGCAGCCAAGGATCAAAGGATCAAGAGCAGTACTTC CASSQGSKDQEQYF